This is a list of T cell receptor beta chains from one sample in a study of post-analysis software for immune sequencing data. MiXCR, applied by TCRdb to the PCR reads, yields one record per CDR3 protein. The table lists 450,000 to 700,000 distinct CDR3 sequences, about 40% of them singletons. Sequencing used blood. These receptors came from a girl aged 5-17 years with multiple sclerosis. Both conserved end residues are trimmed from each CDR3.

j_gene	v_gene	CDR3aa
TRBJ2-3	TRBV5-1	ASSPDGTPGQDTQY
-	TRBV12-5	ASGLVTAGVPNEQY
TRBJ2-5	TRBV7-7	ASSFEAGGETQY
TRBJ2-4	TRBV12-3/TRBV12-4	ASSLYVRGIRAKNIQY
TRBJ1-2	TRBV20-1	SARTTGGLHYGYT
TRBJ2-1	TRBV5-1	ASSLDTTSGPYNEQF
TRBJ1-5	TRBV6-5	ASSHGGIGNQPQH
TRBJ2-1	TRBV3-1	ASSDVVDEQF
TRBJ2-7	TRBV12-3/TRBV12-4	ASSLGAGWGQGYEQY
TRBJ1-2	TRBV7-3	ASSLTGTGRNGYT
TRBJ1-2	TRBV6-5	ASQGRGYGYT
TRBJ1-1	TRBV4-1	ASSQDPGGGTEAF
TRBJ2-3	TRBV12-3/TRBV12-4	ASRTQDHPDTQY
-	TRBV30	AWSVRHRGTYEQY
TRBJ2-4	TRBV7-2	ASSLAGPGTRNIQY
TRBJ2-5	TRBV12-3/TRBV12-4	ASSLISPSGTWETQY